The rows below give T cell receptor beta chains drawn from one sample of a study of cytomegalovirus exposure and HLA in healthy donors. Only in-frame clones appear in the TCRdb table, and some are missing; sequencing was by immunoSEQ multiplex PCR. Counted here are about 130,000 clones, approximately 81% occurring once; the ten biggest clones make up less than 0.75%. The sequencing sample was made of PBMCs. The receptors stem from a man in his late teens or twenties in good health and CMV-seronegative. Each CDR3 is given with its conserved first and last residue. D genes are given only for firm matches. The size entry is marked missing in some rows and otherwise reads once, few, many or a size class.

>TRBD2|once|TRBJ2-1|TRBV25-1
TGTGCCAGCAGTGAAATAAGCGGGGGGTGGAATGAGCAGTTCTTC
CASSEISGGWNEQFF
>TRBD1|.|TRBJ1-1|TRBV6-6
TGTGCCAGCAGTGCTACAGGGGTTTGGGGGAACACTGAAGCTTTCTTT
CASSATGVWGNTEAFF
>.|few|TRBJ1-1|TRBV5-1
TGCGCCAGCAAGCAGGGCGGGGTAAACACTGAAGCTTTCTTT
CASKQGGVNTEAFF
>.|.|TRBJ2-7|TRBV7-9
TGTGCCAGCAGGACAGGTGACTCCTACGAGCAGTACTTC
CASRTGDSYEQYF
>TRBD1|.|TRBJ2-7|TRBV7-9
TGTGCCAGCAGCTCCCGGACAGGGGGGTACGAGCAGTACTTC
CASSSRTGGYEQYF
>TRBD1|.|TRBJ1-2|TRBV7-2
TGTGCCAGCAGCTTAAGGAGACAGGGGGGCTACACCTTC
CASSLRRQGGYTF
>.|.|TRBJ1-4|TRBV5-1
TGCGCCAGCAGCCCGTCGGGGGGTGATGAAAAACTGTTTTTT
CASSPSGGDEKLFF
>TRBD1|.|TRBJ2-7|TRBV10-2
TGCGCCAGCTCGGGGAAAGACAGGGGCCGAAACTCCTACGAGCAGTACTTC
CASSGKDRGRNSYEQYF
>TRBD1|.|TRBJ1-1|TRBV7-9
TGTGCCAGCAGCTTAGTAACAGGGGGCACTGAAGCTTTCTTT
CASSLVTGGTEAFF
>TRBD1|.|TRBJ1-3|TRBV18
TGTGCCAGCTCACCACCGGACAGGGCTTCCTCTGGAAACACCATATATTTT
CASSPPDRASSGNTIYF
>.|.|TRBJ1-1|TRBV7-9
TGTGCCAGCAGCTTAGGACTTCTGTACGCTGAAGCTTTCTTT
CASSLGLLYAEAFF
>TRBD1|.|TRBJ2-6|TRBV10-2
TGCGCCAGCCGTGACAGGGGAGCGTTTGAGGCCAACGTCCTGACTTTC
CASRDRGAFEANVLTF
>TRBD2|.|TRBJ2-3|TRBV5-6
TGTGCCAGCAGTCAGATAGCGGGGGCCCTGACTGGCACAGATACGCAGTATTTT
CASSQIAGALTGTDTQYF
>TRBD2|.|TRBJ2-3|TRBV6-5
TGTGCCAGCACGGCTAGCGGGGCAAGTACAGATACGCAGTATTTT
CASTASGASTDTQYF
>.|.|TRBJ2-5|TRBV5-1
TGCGCCAGCAGCTCAGGATTGGGGGGGCGCACCCAAGAGACCCAGTACTTC
CASSSGLGGRTQETQYF
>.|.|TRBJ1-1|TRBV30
TGTGCCTGGAGTCCCCGGCGGTCGAACACTGAAGCTTTCTTT
CAWSPRRSNTEAFF
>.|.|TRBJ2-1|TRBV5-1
TGCGCCAGCAGCTTAGGGAGCTCCTACAATGAGCAGTTCTTC
CASSLGSSYNEQFF
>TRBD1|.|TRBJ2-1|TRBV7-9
TGTGCCAGCAGCTACCGGGACAGGGGCCGCAATGAGCAGTTCTTC
CASSYRDRGRNEQFF
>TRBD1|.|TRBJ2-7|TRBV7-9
TGTGCCAGTGGGACAGGGGTGAACTACGAGCAGTACTTC
CASGTGVNYEQYF
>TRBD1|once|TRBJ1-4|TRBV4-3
TGCGCCAGCAGCCATGGGACAGCCACTAATGAAAAACTGTTTTTT
CASSHGTATNEKLFF
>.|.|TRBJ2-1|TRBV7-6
TGTGCCAGCAGCTTATATTATAATGAGCAGTTCTTC
CASSLYYNEQFF
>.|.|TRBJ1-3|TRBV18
TGTGCCAGCTCACCAGAAAGGGGATACTCGGGAAACACCATATATTTT
CASSPERGYSGNTIYF
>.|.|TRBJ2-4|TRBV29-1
TGCAGCGTTGAAGAATTAGCCGGGTATCAGTACTTC
CSVEELAGYQYF
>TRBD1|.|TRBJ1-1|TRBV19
TGTGCCAGTAGTTATGGGACAGGGGGCACTGAAGCTTTCTTT
CASSYGTGGTEAFF
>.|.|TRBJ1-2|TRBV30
TGTGCCTGCTCCCCTAAGGGGCATGCCTATGGCTACACCTTC
CACSPKGHAYGYTF
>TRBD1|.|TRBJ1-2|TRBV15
TGTGCCACCAGCAGGGGACAGAGACCTGGAGATGGCTACACCTTC
CATSRGQRPGDGYTF
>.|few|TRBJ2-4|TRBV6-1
TGTGCCAGTCGTCGATGGGCCAGTAACATTCAGTACTTC
CASRRWASNIQYF